Included here is one T cell receptor (beta chain) sequence, with context. This sample stems from a study of blood T cells in healthy people across ages. A second PCR, run for about 7 to 11 cycles, used a sample-barcoded 5' primer plus a J-beta primer mix. With 12 random nucleotides, a template-switch adaptor tagged each individual cDNA molecule. TCRdb fed the 5' RACE reads into MiXCR, producing one record per CDR3 protein. The sample lists 1.5 million to 2 million distinct CDR3 sequences, 28% seen once, with 7% to 9% in the top ten. Trimming shortened V by 5 bases and J by 7 bases, and 17 bases separated the two germline ends. The CDR3 consists of 14 residues. The germline V gene encodes CDR1 MDHEN and CDR2 SYDVKM. Drawn from each donor were 7.5 to 10 milliliters of peripheral blood.

V gene TRBV28 combines with J gene TRBJ1-1; D unresolved. The sequence came from a woman in her thirties in good health. The sample consisted of blood. The CDR3 protein is CASSPPGLNLEAFF. The CDR3 region has the DNA TGTGCCAGCAGTCCGCCGGGCCTAAATCTTGAAGCTTTCTTT.